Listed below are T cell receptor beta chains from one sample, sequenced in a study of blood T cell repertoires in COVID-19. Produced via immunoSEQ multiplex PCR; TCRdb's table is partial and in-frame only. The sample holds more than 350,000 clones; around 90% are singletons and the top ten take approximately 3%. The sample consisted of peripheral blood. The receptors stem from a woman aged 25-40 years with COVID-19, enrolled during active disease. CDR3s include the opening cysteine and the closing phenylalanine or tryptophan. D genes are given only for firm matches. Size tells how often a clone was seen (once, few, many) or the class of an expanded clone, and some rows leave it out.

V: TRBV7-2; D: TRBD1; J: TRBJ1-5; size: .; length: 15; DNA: TGTGCCAGCAGCTTGGCCCTGACAGGGAACCAGCCCCAGCATTTT; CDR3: CASSLALTGNQPQHF
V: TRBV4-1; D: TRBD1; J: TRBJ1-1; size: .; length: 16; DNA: TGCGCCAGCAGCCAACCGAGGACAGGAGCCAACACTGAAGCTTTCTTT; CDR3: CASSQPRTGANTEAFF
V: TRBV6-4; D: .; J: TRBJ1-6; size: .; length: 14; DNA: TGTGCCAGCAGCCCAGGGGCCTTTAATTCACCCCTCCACTTT; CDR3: CASSPGAFNSPLHF
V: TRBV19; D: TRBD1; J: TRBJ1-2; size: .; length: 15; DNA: TGTGCCAGTAGACTAACCCGGACAGGCAGTTATGGCTACACCTTC; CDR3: CASRLTRTGSYGYTF
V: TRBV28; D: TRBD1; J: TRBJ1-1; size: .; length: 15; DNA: TGTGCCAGCAACCTAGCGGACAGGGGAGAGGGTGAAGCTTTCTTT; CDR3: CASNLADRGEGEAFF
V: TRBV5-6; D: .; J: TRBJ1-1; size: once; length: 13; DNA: TGTGCCAGCGGCCCCGCGGGGAACACTGAAGCTTTCTTT; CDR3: CASGPAGNTEAFF
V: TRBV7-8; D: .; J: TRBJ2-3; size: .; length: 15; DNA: TGTGCCAGCAGCACCCTTTCGGGTCGCACAGATACGCAGTATTTT; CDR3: CASSTLSGRTDTQYF
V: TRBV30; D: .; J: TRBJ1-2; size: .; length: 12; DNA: TGTGCCTGGACGGTTATAGCGGGTGGCTACACCTTC; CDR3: CAWTVIAGGYTF
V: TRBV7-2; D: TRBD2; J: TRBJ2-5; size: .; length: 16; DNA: TGTGCCAGCAGCTTAGATGGTAGCGGGAGGGGAGAGACCCAGTACTTC; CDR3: CASSLDGSGRGETQYF
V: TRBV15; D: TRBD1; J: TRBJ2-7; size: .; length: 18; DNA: TGTGCCACCAGCAGAGATCGCCCCGTCGGGACAGGGTTTCGCGAGCAGTACTTC; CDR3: CATSRDRPVGTGFREQYF
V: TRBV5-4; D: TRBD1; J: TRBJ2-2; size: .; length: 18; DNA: TGTGCCAGCAGCCGAAATCCGTCGAGGACAGGGGCCACCGGGGAGCTGTTTTTT; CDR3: CASSRNPSRTGATGELFF
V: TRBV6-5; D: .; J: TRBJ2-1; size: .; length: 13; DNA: TGTGCCAGCGGTACGCGCTCCTACAATGAGCAGTTCTTC; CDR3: CASGTRSYNEQFF
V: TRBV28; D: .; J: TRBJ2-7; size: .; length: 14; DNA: TGTGCCAGCAGTTTCGGGCTGCTCGGGGGCGAGCAGTACTTC; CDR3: CASSFGLLGGEQYF
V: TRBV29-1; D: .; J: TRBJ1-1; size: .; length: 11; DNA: TGCAGCGTTGATGAGTGGCAGGGAGCTTTCTTT; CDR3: CSVDEWQGAFF
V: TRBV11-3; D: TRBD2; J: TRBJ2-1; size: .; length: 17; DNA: TGTGCCAGCAGCAGTGGGACTAGCGGGACCTTTTTTAATGAGCAGTTCTTC; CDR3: CASSSGTSGTFFNEQFF
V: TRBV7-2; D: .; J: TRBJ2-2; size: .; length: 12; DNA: TGTGCCAGCAGCTTAGGGGGCCTGGAGCTGTTTTTT; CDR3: CASSLGGLELFF
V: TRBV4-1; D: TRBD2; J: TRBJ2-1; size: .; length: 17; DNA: TGCGCCAGCAGCGGCCGGGGCGGGAGTGCGTCCTACAATGAGCAGTTCTTC; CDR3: CASSGRGGSASYNEQFF
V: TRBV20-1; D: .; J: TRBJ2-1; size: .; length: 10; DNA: TGCAGTGCCCAGTACAATGAGCAGTTCTTC; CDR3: CSAQYNEQFF
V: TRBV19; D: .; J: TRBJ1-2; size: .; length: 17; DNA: TGTGCCAGTAGTCCTCCGGGCAATCGTAATTCCCAGGGAGGCTACACCTTC; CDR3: CASSPPGNRNSQGGYTF
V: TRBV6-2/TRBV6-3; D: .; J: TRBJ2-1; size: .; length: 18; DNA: TGTGCCAGCAGTTACGGAGCAAACCTCAGGGAAAGCGACAATGAGCAGTTCTTC; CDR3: CASSYGANLRESDNEQFF
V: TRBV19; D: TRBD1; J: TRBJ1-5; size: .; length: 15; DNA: TGTGCCAGTAGTCCTGGGACAGGGGGGAGTCAGCCCCAGCATTTT; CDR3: CASSPGTGGSQPQHF
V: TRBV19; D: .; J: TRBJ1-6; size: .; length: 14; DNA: TGTGCCAGTAGTTACAGCTCCTATAATTCACCCCTCCACTTT; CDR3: CASSYSSYNSPLHF
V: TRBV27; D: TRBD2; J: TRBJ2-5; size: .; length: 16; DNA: TGTGCCAGTCCTCCGGCGGGGGACCAGTACCAAGAGACCCAGTACTTC; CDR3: CASPPAGDQYQETQYF
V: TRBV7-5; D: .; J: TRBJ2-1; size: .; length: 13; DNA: TGTGCCAGAAGGGTTCGGGAGTCGAATGAGCAGTTCTTC; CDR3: CARRVRESNEQFF
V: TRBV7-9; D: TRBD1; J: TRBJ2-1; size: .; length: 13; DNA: TGTGCCAGCAGCTTGTTCCCGGGACAGTTAAAGTTCTTC; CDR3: CASSLFPGQLKFF
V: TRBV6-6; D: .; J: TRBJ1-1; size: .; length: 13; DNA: TGTGCCAGCAGTTACTTCAACAGGGCTGAAGCTTTCTTT; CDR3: CASSYFNRAEAFF
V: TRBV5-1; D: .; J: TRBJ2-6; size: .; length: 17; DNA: TGCGCCAGCAGCTGGGGACTGCTATCCTCTGGGGCCAACGTCCTGACTTTC; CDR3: CASSWGLLSSGANVLTF
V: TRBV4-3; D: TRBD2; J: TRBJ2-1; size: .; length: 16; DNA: TGCGCCAGCAGCCAAGCCCGCGCGCAGCGGGGTTCTGAGCAGTTCTTC; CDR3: CASSQARAQRGSEQFF
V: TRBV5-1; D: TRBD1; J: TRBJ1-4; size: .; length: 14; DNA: TGCGCCAGCAGCCCCGACAGGGGAGATGAAAAACTGTTTTTT; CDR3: CASSPDRGDEKLFF
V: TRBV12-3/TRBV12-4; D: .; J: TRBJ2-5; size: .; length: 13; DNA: TGTGCCAGCAGTCCCCAGTCAGGCGAGACCCAGTACTTC; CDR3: CASSPQSGETQYF
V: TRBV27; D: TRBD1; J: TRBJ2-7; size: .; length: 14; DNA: TGTGCCAGCAGGCAAGACAGGGGTTTCGACGAGCAGTACTTC; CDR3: CASRQDRGFDEQYF
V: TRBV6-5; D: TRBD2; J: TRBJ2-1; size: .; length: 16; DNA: TGTGCCAGCAGTTACAAGGGACTAGCGGGCTACAATGAGCAGTTCTTC; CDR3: CASSYKGLAGYNEQFF
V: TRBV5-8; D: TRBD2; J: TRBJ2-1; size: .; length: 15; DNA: TGTGCCAGCAGCCACAATAGCGGGAGGGCCGCTGAGCAGTTCTTC; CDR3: CASSHNSGRAAEQFF
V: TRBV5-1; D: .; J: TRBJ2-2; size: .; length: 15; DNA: TGCGCCAGCAGCTTTGGCAGTTCGAACACCGGGGAGCTGTTTTTT; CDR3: CASSFGSSNTGELFF
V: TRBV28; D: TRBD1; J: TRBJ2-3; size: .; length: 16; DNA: TGTGCCAGCAGTCCTAGAGGACAGGGAAGGACAGATACGCAGTATTTT; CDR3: CASSPRGQGRTDTQYF
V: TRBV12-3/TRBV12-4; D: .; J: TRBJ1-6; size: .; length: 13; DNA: TGTGCCAGCAGCCCTAGGTTGAAATCGCCCCTCCACTTT; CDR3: CASSPRLKSPLHF
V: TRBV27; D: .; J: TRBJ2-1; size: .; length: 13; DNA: TGTGCCAGCAGTTATGACAGAAACAATGAGCAGTTCTTC; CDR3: CASSYDRNNEQFF